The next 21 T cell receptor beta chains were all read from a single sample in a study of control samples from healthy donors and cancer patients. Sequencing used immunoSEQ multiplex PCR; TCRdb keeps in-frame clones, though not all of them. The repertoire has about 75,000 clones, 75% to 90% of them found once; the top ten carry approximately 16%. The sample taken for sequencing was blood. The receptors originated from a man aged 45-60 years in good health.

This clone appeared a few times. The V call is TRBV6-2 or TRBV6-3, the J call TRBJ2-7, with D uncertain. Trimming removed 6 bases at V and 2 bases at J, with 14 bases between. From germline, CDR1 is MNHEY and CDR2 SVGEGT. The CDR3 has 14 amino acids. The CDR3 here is CASSIPAAAYEQYF. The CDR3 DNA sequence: TGTGCCAGCAGCATCCCGGCTGCCGCCTACGAGCAGTACTTC.

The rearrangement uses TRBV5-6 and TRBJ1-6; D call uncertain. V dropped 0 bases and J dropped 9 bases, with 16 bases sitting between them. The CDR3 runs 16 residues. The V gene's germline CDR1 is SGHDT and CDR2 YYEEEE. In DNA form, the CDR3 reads TGTGCCAGCAGCTTGGTTCTGGGGTTGGTATCTTCACCCCTCCACTTT. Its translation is CASSLVLGLVSSPLHF.

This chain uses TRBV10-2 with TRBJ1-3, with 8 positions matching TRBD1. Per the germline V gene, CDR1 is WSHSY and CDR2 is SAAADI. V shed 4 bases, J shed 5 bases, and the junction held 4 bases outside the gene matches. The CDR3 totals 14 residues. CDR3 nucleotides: TGCGCCAGCAGTGGATGGGACAGGAGAAACACCATATATTTT. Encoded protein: CASSGWDRRNTIYF.

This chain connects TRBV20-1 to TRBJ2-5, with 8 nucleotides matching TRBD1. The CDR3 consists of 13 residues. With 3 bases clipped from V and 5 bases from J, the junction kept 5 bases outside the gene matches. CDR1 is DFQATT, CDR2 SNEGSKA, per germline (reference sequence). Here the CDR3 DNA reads TGCAGTGCTAGTCGGACAGGGAGGGAGACCCAGTACTTC. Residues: CSASRTGRETQYF.

CDR3 region: CATSDAAGTGQETQYF. The CDR3 DNA reads TGTGCCACCAGTGATGCCGCCGGGACAGGGCAAGAGACCCAGTACTTC. The chain uses TRBV24-1 and TRBJ2-5; 9 nucleotides agree with TRBD1. The ends lost 3 bases at V and 2 bases at J; junction bases unmatched: 6. The CDR3 is 16 amino acids. CDR1 and CDR2 (germline): KGHDR, SFDVKD.

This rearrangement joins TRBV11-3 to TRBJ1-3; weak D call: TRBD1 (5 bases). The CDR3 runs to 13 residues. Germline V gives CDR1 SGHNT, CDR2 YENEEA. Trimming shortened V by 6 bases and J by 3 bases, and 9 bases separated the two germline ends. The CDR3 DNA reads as TGTGCCAGCAGTCTGGGACGTGGAAACACCATATATTTT. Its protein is CASSLGRGNTIYF.

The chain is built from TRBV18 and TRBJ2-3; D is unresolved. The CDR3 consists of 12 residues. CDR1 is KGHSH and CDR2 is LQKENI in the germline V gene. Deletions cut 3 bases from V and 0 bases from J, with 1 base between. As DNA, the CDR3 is TGTGCCAGCTCACCTAGCACAGATACGCAGTATTTT. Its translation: CASSPSTDTQYF.

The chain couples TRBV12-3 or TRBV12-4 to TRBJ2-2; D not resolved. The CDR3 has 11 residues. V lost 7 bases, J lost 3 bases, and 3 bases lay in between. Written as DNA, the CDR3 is TGTGCCAGCACCGACACCGGGGAGCTGTTTTTT. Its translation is CASTDTGELFF.

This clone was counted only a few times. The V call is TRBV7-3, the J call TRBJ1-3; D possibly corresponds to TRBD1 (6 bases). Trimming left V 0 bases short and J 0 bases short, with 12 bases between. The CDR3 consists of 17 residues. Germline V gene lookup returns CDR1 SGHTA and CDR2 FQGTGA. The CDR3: CASSLTGTTNSGNTIYF. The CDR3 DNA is TGTGCCAGCAGCTTAACGGGGACAACAAACTCTGGAAACACCATATATTTT.

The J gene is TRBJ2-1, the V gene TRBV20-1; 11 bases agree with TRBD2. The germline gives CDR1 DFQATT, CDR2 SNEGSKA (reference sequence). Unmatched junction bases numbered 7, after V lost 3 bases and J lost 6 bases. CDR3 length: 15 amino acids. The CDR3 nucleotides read TGCAGTGCTAGTGATAGCGGGAGGGTTGGCAATGAGCAGTTCTTC. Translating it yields CSASDSGRVGNEQFF.

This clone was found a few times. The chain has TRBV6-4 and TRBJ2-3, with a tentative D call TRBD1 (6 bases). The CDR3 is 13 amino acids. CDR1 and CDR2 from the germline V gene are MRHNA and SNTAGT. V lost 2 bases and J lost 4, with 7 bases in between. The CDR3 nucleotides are TGTGCCAGCAGTGACGGGGGCGCAGATACGCAGTATTTT. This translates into CASSDGGADTQYF.

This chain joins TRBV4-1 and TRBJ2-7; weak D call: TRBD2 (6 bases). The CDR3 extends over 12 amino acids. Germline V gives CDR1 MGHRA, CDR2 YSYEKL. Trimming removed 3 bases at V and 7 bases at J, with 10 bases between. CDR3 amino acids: CASSHDAGEQYF. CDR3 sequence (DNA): TGCGCCAGCAGCCATGACGCGGGGGAGCAGTACTTC.

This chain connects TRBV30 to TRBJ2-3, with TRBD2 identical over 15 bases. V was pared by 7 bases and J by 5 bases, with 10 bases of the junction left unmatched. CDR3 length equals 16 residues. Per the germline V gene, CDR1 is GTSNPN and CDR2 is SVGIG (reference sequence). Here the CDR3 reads CASNGGTSGRLDTQYF. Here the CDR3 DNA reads TGTGCCTCTAATGGGGGGACTAGCGGGAGGTTAGATACGCAGTATTTT.

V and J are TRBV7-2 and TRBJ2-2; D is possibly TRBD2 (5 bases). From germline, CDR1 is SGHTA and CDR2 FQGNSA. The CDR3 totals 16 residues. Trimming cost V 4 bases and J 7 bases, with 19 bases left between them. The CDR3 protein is CASSYGILWHGGELFF. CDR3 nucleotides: TGTGCCAGCAGCTACGGGATCCTATGGCATGGCGGGGAGCTGTTTTTT.

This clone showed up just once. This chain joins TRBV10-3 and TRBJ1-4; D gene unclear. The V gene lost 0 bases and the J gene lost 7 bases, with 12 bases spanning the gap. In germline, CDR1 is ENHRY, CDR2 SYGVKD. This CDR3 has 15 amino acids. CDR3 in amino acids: CAISESRGKGEKLFF. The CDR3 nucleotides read TGTGCCATCAGTGAGTCACGGGGAAAAGGTGAAAAACTGTTTTTT.

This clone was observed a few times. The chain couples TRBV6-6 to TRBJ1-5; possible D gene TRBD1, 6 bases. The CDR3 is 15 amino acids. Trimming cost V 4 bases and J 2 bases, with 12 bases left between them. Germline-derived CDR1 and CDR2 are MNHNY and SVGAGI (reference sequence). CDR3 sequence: CASSFVRGGNQPQHF. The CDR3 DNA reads TGTGCCAGCAGTTTCGTCAGGGGAGGCAATCAGCCCCAGCATTTT.

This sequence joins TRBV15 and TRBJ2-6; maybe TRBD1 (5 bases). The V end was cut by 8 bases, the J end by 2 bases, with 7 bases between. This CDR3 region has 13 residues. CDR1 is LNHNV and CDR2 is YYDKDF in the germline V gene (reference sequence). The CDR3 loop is CATEGAGANVLTF. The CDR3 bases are TGTGCCACCGAAGGGGCTGGGGCCAACGTCCTGACTTTC. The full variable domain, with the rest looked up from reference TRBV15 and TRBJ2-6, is DAMVIQNPRYQVTQFGKPVTLSCSQTLNHNVMYWYQQKSSQAPKLLFHYYDKDFNNEADTPDNFQSRRPNTSFCFLDIRSPGLGDTAMYLCATEGAGANVLTFGAGSRLTVL.

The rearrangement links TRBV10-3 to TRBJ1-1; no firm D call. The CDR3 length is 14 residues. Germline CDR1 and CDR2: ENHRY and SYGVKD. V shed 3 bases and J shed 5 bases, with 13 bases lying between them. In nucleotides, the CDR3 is TGTGCCATCAGTGATGATCAGCCACAAACTGAAGCTTTCTTT. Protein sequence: CAISDDQPQTEAFF.

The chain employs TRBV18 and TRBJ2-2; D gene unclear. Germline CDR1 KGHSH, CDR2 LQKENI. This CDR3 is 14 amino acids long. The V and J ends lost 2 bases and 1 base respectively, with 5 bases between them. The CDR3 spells CASSPSLNTGELFF. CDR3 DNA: TGTGCCAGCTCACCAAGTCTGAACACCGGGGAGCTGTTTTTT.

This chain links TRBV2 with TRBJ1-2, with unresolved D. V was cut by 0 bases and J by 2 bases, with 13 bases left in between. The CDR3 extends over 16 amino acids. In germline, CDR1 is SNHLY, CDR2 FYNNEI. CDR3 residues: CASSEALGKGNYGYTF. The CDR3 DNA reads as TGTGCCAGCAGTGAAGCCCTAGGAAAGGGAAACTATGGCTACACCTTC.

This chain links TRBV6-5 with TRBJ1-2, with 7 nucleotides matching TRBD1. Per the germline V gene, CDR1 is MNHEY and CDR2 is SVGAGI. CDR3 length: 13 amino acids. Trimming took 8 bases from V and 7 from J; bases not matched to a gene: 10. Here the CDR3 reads CASGNRGYFGYTF. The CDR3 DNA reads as TGTGCCAGCGGTAACAGGGGTTACTTTGGCTACACCTTC.